Listed here are 16 T cell receptor beta chains from one sample, sequenced in a study of CD8+ T cells in alopecia areata. RNA extraction was followed by reverse transcription into cDNA, which acted as the sequencing template. Here immunoSEQ multiplex PCR was the method, and the copy in TCRdb shows in-frame clones only, minus some. The table includes approximately 13,000 clones, 58% detected once. Sorting of the five patients' CD4+ cells gave CD25+CD127- cells as the output. The sample taken for sequencing was CD4+ Tregs sorted from blood. These receptors were obtained from a human donor with alopecia areata.

The chain has TRBV6-5 and TRBJ2-7, with 11 bases lining up with TRBD2. Germline V gene data show CDR1 as MNHEY and CDR2 as SVGAGI. The CDR3 has 15 amino acids. V was clipped by 5 bases and J by 0 bases; unmatched bases: 3. In nucleotides, the CDR3 is TGTGCCAGCAGTAACGGACTAGCGGGCTCCTACGAGCAGTACTTC. It translates to CASSNGLAGSYEQYF.

This clone was counted once. The J gene is TRBJ2-7, the V gene TRBV6-5, with 7 bases fitting TRBD1. The trim removed 5 bases at V and 4 bases at J, leaving 5 bases unmatched. CDR3 length: 13 residues. Germline V gene sequence: CDR1 MNHEY, CDR2 SVGAGI. CDR3 protein: CASSRDRVYEQYF. The CDR3 bases are TGTGCCAGCAGTCGAGACAGGGTTTACGAGCAGTACTTC.

The chain recombines TRBV5-1 with TRBJ2-1; the match to TRBD2 covers 8 bases. J gave up 6 bases and V 5 bases, and 7 bases lay outside the gene matches. CDR1 and CDR2 (germline): SGHRS, YFSETQ. CDR3 length: 14 residues. For the CDR3, the DNA is TGCGCCAGCAGTCCAGGACTAGCTGGCAATGAGCAGTTCTTC. Translation gives CASSPGLAGNEQFF.

V gene TRBV28 combines with J gene TRBJ2-1; D is possibly TRBD2 (6 bases). V was trimmed by 5 bases and J by 9 bases, leaving 26 bases between them. Germline V lookup: CDR1 MDHEN, CDR2 SYDVKM. The CDR3 extends over 17 amino acids. This chain's CDR3 is CASSPRPGLQYPREQFF. CDR3 DNA sequence: TGTGCCAGCAGTCCCCGACCGGGACTGCAATACCCCCGTGAGCAGTTCTTC.

The genes are TRBV7-9 and TRBJ2-3; D gene ambiguous. V was shortened by 3 bases and J by 0 bases, with 7 bases between the two germline ends. The CDR3 is made up of 14 amino acids. CDR1 is SEHNR, CDR2 FQNEAQ, per germline (reference sequence). The CDR3 region has the DNA TGTGCCAGCAGCTTGGAAACTAGCACAGATACGCAGTATTTT. This encodes CASSLETSTDTQYF.

CDR3 DNA: TGTGCCAGCAGTGAATCCCCTTTGGAGAAGCCCCAGCATTTT. This gives the protein CASSESPLEKPQHF. This chain connects TRBV6-1 to TRBJ1-5; no clear D. CDR3 length: 14 residues. V dropped 2 bases and J dropped 8 bases, with 13 bases sitting between them. Germline-derived CDR1 and CDR2 are MNHNS and SASEGT.

J is TRBJ2-7 and V is TRBV5-1; a possible D gene is TRBD2 (6 bases). This CDR3 is built from 14 residues. Trimming removed 5 bases at V and 0 bases at J, with 12 bases between. The germline CDR1 and CDR2 sequences are SGHRS and YFSETQ. The CDR3 is CASRGTASSYEQYF. The CDR3 nucleotides read TGCGCCAGCAGGGGGACTGCGAGCTCCTACGAGCAGTACTTC.

The chain uses TRBV19 and TRBJ1-1; no reliable D call. Germline CDR1 and CDR2: LNHDA and SQIVND (reference sequence). There are 14 residues in the CDR3. V dropped 6 bases and J dropped 2 bases, with 13 bases sitting between them. As DNA, the CDR3 is TGTGCCAGTAGCAGACAAGCCCTTAACACTGAAGCTTTCTTT. Its protein product is CASSRQALNTEAFF.

The chain couples TRBV5-1 to TRBJ2-5; D is unclear. The V gene's germline CDR1 is SGHRS and CDR2 YFSETQ. V lost 0 bases, J lost 5 bases, and 5 bases lay in between. The CDR3 loop spans 12 amino acids. The CDR3 sequence: CASSLEWETQYF. The DNA of the CDR3 is TGCGCCAGCAGCTTGGAATGGGAGACCCAGTACTTC.

The rearrangement joins TRBV14 to TRBJ1-2; D gene uncertain. The CDR3 loop spans 14 amino acids. V lost 1 base, J lost 7 bases, and 13 bases lay in between. Germline lookup yields CDR1 SGHDN and CDR2 FVKESK. CDR3 nucleotides: TGTGCCAGCAGCCAAGTAAAGGGCGCGGGTGGCTACACCTTC. It specifies CASSQVKGAGGYTF.

This clone appeared a few times. The chain couples TRBV5-6 to TRBJ2-5; no firm D call. The J call may not be correct, given that the DNA end is closer to TRBJ2-7. Germline V gene sequence: CDR1 SGHDT, CDR2 YYEEEE. The CDR3 contains 14 residues. The CDR3 sequence is CASSLGSWPYEQYF. The CDR3 coding sequence is TGTGCCAGCAGCTTGGGGAGTTGGCCCTACGAGCAGTACTTC.

The CDR3 nucleotides are TGCGCCAGCAGCGTCGGACAGGCAAACACTGAAGCTTTCTTT. It is translated as CASSVGQANTEAFF. J is TRBJ1-1 and V is TRBV5-1; TRBD1 agrees at 7 bases. This CDR3 has 14 amino acids. The ends lost 4 bases at V and 2 bases at J; junction bases unmatched: 5. The germline gives CDR1 SGHRS, CDR2 YFSETQ.

The DNA for the CDR3 is TGTGCCAGCAGCAGCTGGGACGACAGGGAGCAGTACTTC. Translating gives CASSSWDDREQYF. The V and J genes are TRBV6-1 and TRBJ2-7; TRBD1 might be the D (6 bases). V lost 6 bases and J 7 bases, leaving 16 bases between the germline ends. Germline CDR1 and CDR2: MNHNS and SASEGT. The CDR3 is 13 residues long.

The gene calls are TRBV10-2 and TRBJ1-2; D unclear. Germline V gene sequence: CDR1 WSHSY, CDR2 SAAADI. V shed 6 bases and J shed 8 bases, with 19 bases lying between them. CDR3 length: 14 residues. CDR3 loop: CASRDQNGPLGYTF. The CDR3 region has the DNA TGCGCCAGCAGGGATCAGAACGGCCCCCTCGGCTACACCTTC.

This clone was seen once. The V and J genes are TRBV18 and TRBJ1-2; D gene ambiguous. The V gene's germline CDR1 is KGHSH and CDR2 LQKENI. The length of the CDR3 is 13 residues. V lost 2 bases and J 4 bases, leaving 8 bases between the germline ends. CDR3 in DNA: TGTGCCAGCTCACCAGAAGCGAGCTATGGCTACACCTTC. Residues: CASSPEASYGYTF.

The chain couples TRBV7-9 to TRBJ1-1; D is ambiguous. Germline assignment: CDR1 SEHNR and CDR2 FQNEAQ (reference sequence). CDR3 length: 13 amino acids. Trimming pared 7 bases from V and 4 bases from J, leaving 13 bases between. DNA for the CDR3: TGTGCCAGCACCTCCCCGGGCGTCACTGAAGCTTTCTTT. This translates into CASTSPGVTEAFF.